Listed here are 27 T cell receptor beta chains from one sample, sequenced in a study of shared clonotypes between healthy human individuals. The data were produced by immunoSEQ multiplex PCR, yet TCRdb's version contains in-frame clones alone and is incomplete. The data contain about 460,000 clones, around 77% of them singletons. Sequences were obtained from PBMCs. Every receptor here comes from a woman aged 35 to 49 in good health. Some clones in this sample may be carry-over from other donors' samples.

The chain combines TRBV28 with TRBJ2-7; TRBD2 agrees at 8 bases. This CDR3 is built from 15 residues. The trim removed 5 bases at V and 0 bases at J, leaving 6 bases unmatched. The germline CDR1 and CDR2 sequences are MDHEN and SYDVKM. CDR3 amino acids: CASSGGLGSSYEQYF. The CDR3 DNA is TGTGCCAGCAGTGGGGGACTAGGGAGCTCCTACGAGCAGTACTTC.

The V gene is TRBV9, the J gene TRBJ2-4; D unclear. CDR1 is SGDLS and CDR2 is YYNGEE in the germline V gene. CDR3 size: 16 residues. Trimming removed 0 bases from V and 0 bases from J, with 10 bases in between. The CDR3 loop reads CASSVGVRLAKNIQYF. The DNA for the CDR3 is TGTGCCAGCAGCGTAGGGGTTAGACTAGCCAAAAACATTCAGTACTTC.

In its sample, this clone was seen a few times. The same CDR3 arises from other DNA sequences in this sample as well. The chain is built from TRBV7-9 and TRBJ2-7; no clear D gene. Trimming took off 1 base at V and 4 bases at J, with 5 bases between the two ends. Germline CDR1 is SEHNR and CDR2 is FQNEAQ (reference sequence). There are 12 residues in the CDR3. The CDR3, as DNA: TGTGCCAGCAGCTTAGGCTGGTACGAGCAGTACTTC. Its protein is CASSLGWYEQYF.

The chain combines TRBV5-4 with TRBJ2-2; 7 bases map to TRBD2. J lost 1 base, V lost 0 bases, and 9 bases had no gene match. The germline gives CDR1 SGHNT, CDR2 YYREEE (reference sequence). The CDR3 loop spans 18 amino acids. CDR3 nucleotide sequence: TGTGCCAGCAGCTTGGTCGCTCGCGGGAGCGGGAACACCGGGGAGCTGTTTTTT. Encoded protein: CASSLVARGSGNTGELFF.

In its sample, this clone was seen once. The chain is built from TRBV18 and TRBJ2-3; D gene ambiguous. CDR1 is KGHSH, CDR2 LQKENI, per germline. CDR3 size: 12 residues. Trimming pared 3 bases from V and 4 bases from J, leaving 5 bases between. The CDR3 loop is CASSPAADTQYF. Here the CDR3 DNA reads TGTGCCAGCTCACCGGCGGCAGATACGCAGTATTTT.

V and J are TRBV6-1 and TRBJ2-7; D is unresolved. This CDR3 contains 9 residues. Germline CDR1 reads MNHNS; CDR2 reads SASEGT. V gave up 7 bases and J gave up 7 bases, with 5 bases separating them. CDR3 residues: CASKAEQYF. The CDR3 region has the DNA TGTGCCAGCAAGGCGGAGCAGTACTTC.

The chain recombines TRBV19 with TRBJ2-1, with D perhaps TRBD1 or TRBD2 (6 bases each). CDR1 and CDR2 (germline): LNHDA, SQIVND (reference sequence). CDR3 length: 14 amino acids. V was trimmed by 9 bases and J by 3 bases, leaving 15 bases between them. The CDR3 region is CASQEGGVYNEQFF. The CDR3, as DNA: TGTGCCAGCCAGGAGGGGGGAGTCTACAATGAGCAGTTCTTC.

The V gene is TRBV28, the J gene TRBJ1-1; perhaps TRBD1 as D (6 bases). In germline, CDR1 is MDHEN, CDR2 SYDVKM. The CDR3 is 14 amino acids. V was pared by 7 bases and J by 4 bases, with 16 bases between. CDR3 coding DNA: TGTGCCAGCACCCAAACGGGGGGCTTCACTGAAGCTTTCTTT. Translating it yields CASTQTGGFTEAFF.

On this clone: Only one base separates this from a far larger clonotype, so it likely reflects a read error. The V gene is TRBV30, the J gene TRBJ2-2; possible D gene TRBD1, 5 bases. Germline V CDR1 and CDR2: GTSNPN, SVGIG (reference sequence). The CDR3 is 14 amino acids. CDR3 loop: CAGITGLGGGELLF. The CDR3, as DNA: TGTGCCGGAATTACAGGCCTGGGCGGTGGAGAGCTGCTTTTT.

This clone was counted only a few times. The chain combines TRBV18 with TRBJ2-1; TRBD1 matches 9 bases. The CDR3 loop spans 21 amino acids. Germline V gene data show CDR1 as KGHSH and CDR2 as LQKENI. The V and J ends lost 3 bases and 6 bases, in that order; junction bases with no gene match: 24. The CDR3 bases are TGTGCCAGCTCACCCAACCCGACGGGACAGGGTCACTTCACCCTAAGCAATGAGCAGTTCTTC. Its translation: CASSPNPTGQGHFTLSNEQFF.

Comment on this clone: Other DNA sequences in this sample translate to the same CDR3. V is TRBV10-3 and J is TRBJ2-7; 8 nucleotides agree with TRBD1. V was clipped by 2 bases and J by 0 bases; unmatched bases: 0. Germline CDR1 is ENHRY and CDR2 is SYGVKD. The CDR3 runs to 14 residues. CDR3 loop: CAISEGTGSYEQYF. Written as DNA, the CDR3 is TGTGCCATCAGTGAGGGGACAGGCTCCTACGAGCAGTACTTC.

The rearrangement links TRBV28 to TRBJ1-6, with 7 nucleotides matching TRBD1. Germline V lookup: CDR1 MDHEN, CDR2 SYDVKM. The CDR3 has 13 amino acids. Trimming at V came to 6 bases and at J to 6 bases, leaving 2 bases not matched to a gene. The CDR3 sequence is CASSRDSNSPLHF. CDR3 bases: TGTGCCAGCAGCCGGGACAGTAATTCACCCCTCCACTTT. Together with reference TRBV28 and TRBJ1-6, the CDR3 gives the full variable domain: DVKVTQSSRYLVKRTGEKVFLECVQDMDHENMFWYRQDPGLGLRLIYFSYDVKMKEKGDIPEGYSVSREKKERFSLILESASTNQTSMYLCASSRDSNSPLHFGNGTRLTVT.

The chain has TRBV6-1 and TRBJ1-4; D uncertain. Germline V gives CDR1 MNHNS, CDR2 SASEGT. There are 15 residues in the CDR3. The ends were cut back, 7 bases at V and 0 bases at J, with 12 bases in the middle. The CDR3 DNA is TGTGCCAGCATTAGCAGAGATCCAACTAATGAAAAACTGTTTTTT. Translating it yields CASISRDPTNEKLFF.

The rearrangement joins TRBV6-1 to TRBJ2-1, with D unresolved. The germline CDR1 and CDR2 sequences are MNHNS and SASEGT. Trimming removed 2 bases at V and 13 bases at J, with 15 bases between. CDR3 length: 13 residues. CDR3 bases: TGTGCCAGCAGTGAATCTAGTATCCCGAGTCAGTTCTTC. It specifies CASSESSIPSQFF.

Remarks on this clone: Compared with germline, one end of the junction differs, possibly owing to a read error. CDR3 region: CASSQGGYYEQYF. The CDR3 coding sequence is TGCGCCAGCAGCCAAGGAGGGTACTACGAGCAGTACTTC. The V gene is TRBV5-8, the J gene TRBJ2-7, with D possibly matching TRBD2 (6 bases). This CDR3 has 13 amino acids. CDR1 and CDR2 (germline): SGHTS, YDEGEE.

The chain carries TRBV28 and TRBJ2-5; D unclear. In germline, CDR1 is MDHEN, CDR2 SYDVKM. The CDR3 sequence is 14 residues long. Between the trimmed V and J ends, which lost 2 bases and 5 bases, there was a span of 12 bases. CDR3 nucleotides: TGTGCCAGCAGTTTACGAACTCTTGGGGAGACCCAGTACTTC. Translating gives CASSLRTLGETQYF.

In DNA, the CDR3 is TGCGCCAGCAGCTTGGACAACGAGGACACCATATATTTT. This gives the protein CASSLDNEDTIYF. The gene calls are TRBV5-1 and TRBJ1-3; D is unresolved. CDR1 is SGHRS, CDR2 YFSETQ, per germline. The CDR3 extends over 13 amino acids. Trimming removed 0 bases from V and 8 bases from J, with 9 bases in between. Full variable domain (missing parts from reference TRBV5-1 and TRBJ1-3): KAGVTQTPRYLIKTRGQQVTLSCSPISGHRSVSWYQQTPGQGLQFLFEYFSETQRNKGNFPGRFSGRQFSNSRSEMNVSTLELGDSALYLCASSLDNEDTIYFGEGSWLTVV.

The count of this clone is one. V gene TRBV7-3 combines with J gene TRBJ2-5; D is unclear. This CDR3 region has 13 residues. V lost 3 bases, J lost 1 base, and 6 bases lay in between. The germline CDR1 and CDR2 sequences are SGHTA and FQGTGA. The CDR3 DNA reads TGTGCCAGCAGCTTTAGGGTCCAAGAGACCCAGTACTTC. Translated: CASSFRVQETQYF.

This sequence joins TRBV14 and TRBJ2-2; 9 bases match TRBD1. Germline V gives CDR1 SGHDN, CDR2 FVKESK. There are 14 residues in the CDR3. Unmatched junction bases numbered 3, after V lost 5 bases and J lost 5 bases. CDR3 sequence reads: CASSWTGATGELFF. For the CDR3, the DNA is TGTGCCAGCAGCTGGACAGGGGCAACCGGGGAGCTGTTTTTT.

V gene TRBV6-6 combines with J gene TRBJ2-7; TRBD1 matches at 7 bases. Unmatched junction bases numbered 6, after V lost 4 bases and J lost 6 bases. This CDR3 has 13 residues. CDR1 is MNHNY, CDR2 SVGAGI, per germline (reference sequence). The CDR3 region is CASSSLEGAEQYF. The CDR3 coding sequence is TGTGCCAGCAGTTCCTTAGAGGGGGCCGAGCAGTACTTC.

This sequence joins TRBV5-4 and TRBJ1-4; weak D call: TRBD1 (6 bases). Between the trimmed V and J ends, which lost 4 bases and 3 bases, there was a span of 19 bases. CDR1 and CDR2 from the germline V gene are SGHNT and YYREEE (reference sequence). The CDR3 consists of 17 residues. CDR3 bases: TGTGCCAGCAGCGGCCAGACAGGACTCGCAGCTAATGAAAAACTGTTTTTT. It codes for CASSGQTGLAANEKLFF.

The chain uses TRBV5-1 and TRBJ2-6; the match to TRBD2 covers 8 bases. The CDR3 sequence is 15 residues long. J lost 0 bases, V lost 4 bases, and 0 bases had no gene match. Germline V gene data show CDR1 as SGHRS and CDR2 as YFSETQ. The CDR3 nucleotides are TGCGCCAGCAGCACTAGCGGCTCTGGGGCCAACGTCCTGACTTTC. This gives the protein CASSTSGSGANVLTF.

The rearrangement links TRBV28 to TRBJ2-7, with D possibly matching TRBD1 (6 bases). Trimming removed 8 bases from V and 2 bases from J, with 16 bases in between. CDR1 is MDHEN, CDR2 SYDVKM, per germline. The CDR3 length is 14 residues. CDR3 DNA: TGTGCCAGCCAGACTCCACAGGGTACCTACGAGCAGTACTTC. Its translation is CASQTPQGTYEQYF. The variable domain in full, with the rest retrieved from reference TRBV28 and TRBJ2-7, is DVKVTQSSRYLVKRTGEKVFLECVQDMDHENMFWYRQDPGLGLRLIYFSYDVKMKEKGDIPEGYSVSREKKERFSLILESASTNQTSMYLCASQTPQGTYEQYFGPGTRLTVT.

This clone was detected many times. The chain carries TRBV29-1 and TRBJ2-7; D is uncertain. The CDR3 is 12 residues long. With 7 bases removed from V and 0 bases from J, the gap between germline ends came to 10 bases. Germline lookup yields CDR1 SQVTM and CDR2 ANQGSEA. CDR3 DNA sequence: TGCAGCGGTACCCTGGGCTCCTACGAGCAGTACTTC. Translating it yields CSGTLGSYEQYF.

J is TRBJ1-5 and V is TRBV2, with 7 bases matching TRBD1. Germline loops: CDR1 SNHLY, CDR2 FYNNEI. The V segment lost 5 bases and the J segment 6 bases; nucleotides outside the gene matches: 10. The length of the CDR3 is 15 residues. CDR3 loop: CASSLRDSRVQPQHF. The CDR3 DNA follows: TGTGCCAGCAGTCTCCGGGACAGCAGAGTTCAGCCCCAGCATTTT.

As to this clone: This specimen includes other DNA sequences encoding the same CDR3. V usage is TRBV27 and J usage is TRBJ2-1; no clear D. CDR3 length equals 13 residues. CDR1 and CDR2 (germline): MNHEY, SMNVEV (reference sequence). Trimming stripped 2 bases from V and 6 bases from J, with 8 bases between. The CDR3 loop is CASSLGLGNEQFF. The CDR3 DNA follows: TGTGCCAGCAGTTTAGGCCTAGGCAATGAGCAGTTCTTC.

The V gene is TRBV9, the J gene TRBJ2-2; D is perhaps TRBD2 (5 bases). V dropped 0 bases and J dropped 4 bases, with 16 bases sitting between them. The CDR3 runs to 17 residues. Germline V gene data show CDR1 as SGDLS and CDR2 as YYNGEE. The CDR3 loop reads CASSVATGVAGTGELFF. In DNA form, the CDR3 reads TGTGCCAGCAGCGTAGCCACCGGGGTGGCGGGCACCGGGGAGCTGTTTTTT.